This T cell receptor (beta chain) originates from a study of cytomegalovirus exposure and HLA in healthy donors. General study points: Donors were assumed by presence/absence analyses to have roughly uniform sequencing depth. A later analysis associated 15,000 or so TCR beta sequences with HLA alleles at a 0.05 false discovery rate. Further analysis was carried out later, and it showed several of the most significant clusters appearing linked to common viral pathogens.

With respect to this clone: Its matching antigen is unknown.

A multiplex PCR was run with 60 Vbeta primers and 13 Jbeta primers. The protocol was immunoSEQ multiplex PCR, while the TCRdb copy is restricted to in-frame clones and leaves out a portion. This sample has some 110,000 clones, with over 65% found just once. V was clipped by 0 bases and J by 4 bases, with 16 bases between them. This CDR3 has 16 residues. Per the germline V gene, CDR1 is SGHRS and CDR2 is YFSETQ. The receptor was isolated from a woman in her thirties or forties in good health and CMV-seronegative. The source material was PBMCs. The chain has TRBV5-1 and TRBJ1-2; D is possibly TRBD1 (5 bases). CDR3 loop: CASSLAAGIDPYGYTF. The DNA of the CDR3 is TGCGCCAGCAGCTTGGCAGCAGGGATAGATCCCTATGGCTACACCTTC.